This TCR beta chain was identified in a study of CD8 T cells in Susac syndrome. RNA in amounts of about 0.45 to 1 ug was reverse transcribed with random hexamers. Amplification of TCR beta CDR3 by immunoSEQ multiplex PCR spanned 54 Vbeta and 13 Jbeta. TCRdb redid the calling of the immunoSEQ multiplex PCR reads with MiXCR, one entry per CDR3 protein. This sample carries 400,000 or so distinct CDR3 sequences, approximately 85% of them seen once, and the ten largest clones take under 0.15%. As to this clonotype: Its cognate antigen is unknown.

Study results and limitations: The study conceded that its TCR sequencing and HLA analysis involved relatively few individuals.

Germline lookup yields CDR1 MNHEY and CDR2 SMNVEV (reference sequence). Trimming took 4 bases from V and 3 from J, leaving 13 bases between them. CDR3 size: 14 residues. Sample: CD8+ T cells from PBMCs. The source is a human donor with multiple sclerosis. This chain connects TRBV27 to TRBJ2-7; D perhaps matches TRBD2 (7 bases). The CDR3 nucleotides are TGTGCCAGCAGTTCGGGGGGCGGGGGCTACGAGCAGTACTTC. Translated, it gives CASSSGGGGYEQYF.